The rows below give T cell receptor beta chains drawn from one sample of a study of blood T cells in healthy people across ages. TCRdb reprocessed the 5' RACE reads via MiXCR and lists one record per CDR3 protein. The sample lists approximately 800,000 distinct CDR3 sequences, 50% to 65% occurring once. The sample consisted of blood. The receptors come from a man older than 75 in good health. CDR3s include the opening cysteine and the closing phenylalanine or tryptophan. A D gene is named only where the DNA matches it firmly. For some rows the clone size is stated as once, few or many, or as a class when expanded; others skip it.

D,size,J,V,DNA,CDR3
TRBD2,-,TRBJ2-7,TRBV4-1,TGCGCCAGCGAGAGCTTAGCGGGAGGGCGCAATGAGCAGTACTTC,CASESLAGGRNEQYF
TRBD1,-,TRBJ2-7,TRBV10-3,TGTGCCATCAGTGGGACAGGGGGCGCGTACGAGCAGTACTTC,CAISGTGGAYEQYF
-,few,TRBJ1-2,TRBV27,TGTGCCAGCAGTTTATTGGCCAGTAACTATGGCTACACCTTC,CASSLLASNYGYTF
-,-,TRBJ1-1,TRBV18,TGTGCCAGCACCGAGACACTCAACACTGAAGCTTTCTTT,CASTETLNTEAFF
TRBD2,-,TRBJ2-3,TRBV4-2,TGTGCCAGCAGCGGGCGGGAGAGCGCTGCAGATACGCAGTATTTT,CASSGRESAADTQYF
-,few,TRBJ2-7,TRBV6-2/TRBV6-3,TGTGCCAGCAGGATAGCCGGGACAATTTCCTCCGAGCAGTACTTC,CASRIAGTISSEQYF
TRBD1,-,TRBJ1-2,TRBV12-3/TRBV12-4,TGTGCCAGCAGTTTTGCCCCGGACAGGTACACCTTC,CASSFAPDRYTF
TRBD2,-,TRBJ2-1,TRBV7-3,TGTGCCAGCAGCCCGGGACTAGGGCACAATGAGCAGTTCTTC,CASSPGLGHNEQFF
-,-,TRBJ2-7,TRBV6-1,TGTGCCAGCAGTGTTCGAGGTGGGGCCTACGAGCAGTACTTC,CASSVRGGAYEQYF
TRBD2,-,TRBJ2-1,TRBV7-2,TGTGCCAGCAGCCGCCGCCGGACTAGCGGAGTAACCTACAATGAGCAGTTCTTC,CASSRRRTSGVTYNEQFF
-,-,TRBJ2-5,TRBV5-1,TGCGCCAGCAGCTTCGTAACAGGGCTTCAAGAGACCCAGTACTTC,CASSFVTGLQETQYF
-,-,TRBJ2-3,TRBV27,TGTGCCGGCAGTTTATCGAGGCCCTTCCCAGATACGCAGTATTTT,CAGSLSRPFPDTQYF
-,once,TRBJ2-7,TRBV6-5,TGTGCCAGCAGTTACTCGATTGGGAGTAGGCTAGCGATTGGGGTATGGGATAACGAGCAGTACTTC,CASSYSIGSRLAIGVWDNEQYF
-,-,TRBJ2-5,TRBV5-5,TGTGCCAGCAGCTTGCAGAGCGAAGAGACCCAGTACTTC,CASSLQSEETQYF
-,-,TRBJ1-5,TRBV12-3/TRBV12-4,TGTGCCAGCAGTTTAGGGCGGGCGAATCAGCCCCAGCATTTT,CASSLGRANQPQHF
-,few,TRBJ1-2,TRBV6-5,TGTGCCAGCAGTTACTCATGGCAGATTACAACTAACTATGGCTACACCTTC,CASSYSWQITTNYGYTF
-,-,TRBJ2-4,TRBV4-1,TGCGCCAGCAGCCAAGAATCCACGGAGTTGAGCTACATTCAGTACTTC,CASSQESTELSYIQYF
TRBD1,-,TRBJ2-1,TRBV7-2,TGTGCCAGCAGCTTAGGCCCCTTGGGACAGGGGTACAATGAGCAGTTCTTC,CASSLGPLGQGYNEQFF
TRBD2,few,TRBJ2-1,TRBV5-1,TGCGCCAGCTTTGAAGTAGCGGGAGGTTATGAGCAGTTCTTC,CASFEVAGGYEQFF
-,-,TRBJ2-7,TRBV25-1,TGTGCCACAGGGGAAAGGAGCGAGCAGTACTTC,CATGERSEQYF
-,-,TRBJ2-7,TRBV6-1,TGTGCCAGCAGTGAAGGCGGCCTCAACTCCTACGAGCAGTACTTC,CASSEGGLNSYEQYF
TRBD1,few,TRBJ2-1,TRBV12-3/TRBV12-4,TGTGCCAGCAGTTTCGGGACAGGGGCCTTCAATGAGCAGTTCTTC,CASSFGTGAFNEQFF
-,-,TRBJ1-2,TRBV20-1,TGCAGTGCTCGGAGTGGGGGGACACTAGGCTACACCTTC,CSARSGGTLGYTF
TRBD1,-,TRBJ1-2,TRBV4-1,TGCGCCAGCAGCCAAGATGGGCAGGGGGCGGATGGCTACACCTTC,CASSQDGQGADGYTF
-,-,TRBJ1-1,TRBV6-6,TGTGCCAGCAAAAAAGGGGCGGTGAACACTGAAGCTTTCTTT,CASKKGAVNTEAFF
-,-,TRBJ1-5,TRBV29-1,TGCAGCGTTGAAATCTCTAGCAATCAGCCCCAGCATTTT,CSVEISSNQPQHF
-,few,TRBJ2-7,TRBV28,TGTGCCGTCGGCTCTGGGTCCTACGAGCAGTACTTC,CAVGSGSYEQYF
-,-,TRBJ1-1,TRBV9,TGTGCCAGCAGCGTAGTGGCAGAATGGGGTGAAGCTTTCTTT,CASSVVAEWGEAFF
-,-,TRBJ2-7,TRBV5-1,TGCGCCAGCAGCCTATCCGGGACACTTTACAATGAGCAGTACTTC,CASSLSGTLYNEQYF
TRBD1,few,TRBJ2-3,TRBV28,TGTGCCAGCCTGACAGGGGGCAAAGGAGATACGCAGTATTTT,CASLTGGKGDTQYF
-,-,TRBJ2-1,TRBV20-1,TGCAGTGCTAGAGGCTCGCCTCTGTACAATGAGCAGTTCTTC,CSARGSPLYNEQFF
-,-,TRBJ2-3,TRBV11-2,TGTGCCAGCAGCTTAGGTGTCTACACAGCAGATACGCAGTATTTT,CASSLGVYTADTQYF
-,few,TRBJ2-6,TRBV27,TGTGCCAGCAGTTTCAACGGGTCCCCTGGGGCCAACGTCCTGACTTTC,CASSFNGSPGANVLTF
TRBD2,-,TRBJ2-3,TRBV20-1,TGCAGTGCTACAGAGGGACTAGCGGGAGCCAGATACGCGTATTTT,CSATEGLAGARYAYF
-,-,TRBJ2-1,TRBV24-1,TGTGCCACCTCCCCTGCCCCCCAACGCTGTGAGCAGTTCTTC,CATSPAPQRCEQFF
-,-,TRBJ2-7,TRBV7-9,TGTGCCAGCTACGGAGTAGATTCCTACGAGCAGTACTTC,CASYGVDSYEQYF
TRBD1,-,TRBJ2-5,TRBV24-1,TGTGCCACCAGTGACCCCGGACAGGGAAGAAGGAAAGAGACCCAGTACTTC,CATSDPGQGRRKETQYF
TRBD2,few,TRBJ2-1,TRBV27,TGTGCCAGCAGAACGACTAGCGGGATTTCCCATGAGCAGTTCTTC,CASRTTSGISHEQFF
TRBD1,-,TRBJ1-2,TRBV11-2,TGTGCCAGCAGCCCTCCCGGGACAGGCCGGTCTGGCTACACCTTC,CASSPPGTGRSGYTF
-,few,TRBJ2-5,TRBV7-2,TGTGCCAGCAGCATAGTTCACGGGGAGACCCAGTACTTC,CASSIVHGETQYF
-,-,TRBJ2-7,TRBV12-3/TRBV12-4,TGTGCCAACAGTTTAAGATGGGACACGGAGACCTACGAGCAGTACTTC,CANSLRWDTETYEQYF
TRBD1,-,TRBJ1-2,TRBV2,TGTGCCAGCAGAGTCGACAGGGATAGTGGCTACACCTTC,CASRVDRDSGYTF
TRBD1,-,TRBJ2-5,TRBV27,TGTGCCAGCAGCAGAGGAGGGGGACAGGGGGAAGAGACCCAGTACTTC,CASSRGGGQGEETQYF
TRBD2,-,TRBJ2-1,TRBV13,TGTGCCAGCAGTCCATCTAGCGGGAGTCCAGATGAGCAGTTCTTC,CASSPSSGSPDEQFF
-,-,TRBJ1-5,TRBV29-1,TGCAGCGTCCAAGGCTACGACGATCAGCCCCAGCATTTT,CSVQGYDDQPQHF
-,many,TRBJ2-7,TRBV29-1,TGCAGCGTTGAAGATCAGACGCCTCAGAGGTACTTC,CSVEDQTPQRYF
-,few,TRBJ2-5,TRBV3-1,TGTGCCAGCAGCCAGCGGACCTTTCAAGAGACCCAGTACTTC,CASSQRTFQETQYF
TRBD2,-,TRBJ2-7,TRBV4-2,TGTGCCAGCAGCCAAGCGTCACTAGCGGGACCCAAGTACTTC,CASSQASLAGPKYF
-,-,TRBJ2-5,TRBV21-1,TGTGCCAGCAGCAAAGCTCCCGGGTGCCAGTACTTC,CASSKAPGCQYF
-,few,TRBJ2-7,TRBV7-2,TGTGCCAGCAGCTTATCGGCGGAAGCACTCCCATTTCGGTACTACGAGCAGTACTTC,CASSLSAEALPFRYYEQYF
TRBD1,-,TRBJ2-7,TRBV5-6,TGTGCCAGCAGCCCCTTGACAGGGGGAGGGGAGCAGTACTTC,CASSPLTGGGEQYF
-,few,TRBJ2-6,TRBV29-1,TGCAGCGTTCGGATGTCTGGGGCCAACGTCCTGACTTTC,CSVRMSGANVLTF
-,few,TRBJ2-3,TRBV7-2,TGTGCCAGCAGCTTAGGCGGGCGCCCAGATACGCAGTATTTT,CASSLGGRPDTQYF